This is a list of T cell receptor beta chains from one sample in a study of graft-versus-host responses after intestinal transplantation. These receptors lack a known antigen. Repertoires were generated with immunoSEQ multiplex PCR, while TCRdb's copy carries only in-frame clones and drops some. Among about 100,000 clones listed, more than 75% were seen once. The sample consisted of unstimulated CD4+ T cells sorted from spleen or lymph node cells, taken before transplant. Receptor source: a human donor who was the organ donor for an intestinal transplant. Each CDR3 is given with its conserved first and last residue. A D gene is named only where the DNA matches it firmly. A clone size is listed for some rows: how often the clone was seen (once, few, many), or a class if it is expanded.

abundance	v_gene	j_gene	d_gene	CDR3nt	CDR3aa
-	TRBV2	TRBJ1-1	-	TGTGCCATCACTCGGGGTAACACTGAAGCTTTCTTT	CAITRGNTEAFF
few	TRBV7-9	TRBJ1-6	TRBD1	TGTGCCAGCAGCTCTACGGGACAGGGCCCACCCCTCCACTTT	CASSSTGQGPPLHF
-	TRBV6-1	TRBJ1-2	TRBD1	TGTGCCAGCAGTGAAGCAGGACAGGGGGTTAGTCGCACCTTC	CASSEAGQGVSRTF
-	TRBV5-1	TRBJ2-7	TRBD1	TGCGCCAGCAGCTTGGTCGGACAGGGGCTTGACGAGCAGTACTTC	CASSLVGQGLDEQYF
-	TRBV6-1	TRBJ1-4	TRBD1	TGTGCCAGCAGGGAAGGGACAGGGGCTAATGAAAAACTGTTTTTT	CASREGTGANEKLFF
-	TRBV6-5	TRBJ1-3	TRBD1	TGTGCCAGCAGTTACTCGACAGGGACTGGAAACACCATATATTTT	CASSYSTGTGNTIYF
-	TRBV27	TRBJ2-5	TRBD1	TGTGCCACCCTTCAACGCAGGGGGTCAGGGGAGACCCAGTACTTC	CATLQRRGSGETQYF
-	TRBV9	TRBJ2-5	-	TGTGCCAGCAGCCCCCGGGAAGGCCGGGGCGAGACCCAGTACTTC	CASSPREGRGETQYF
-	TRBV30	TRBJ1-4	-	TGTGCCTGGAGTGTCCGGACCGGAATTAATGAAAAACTGTTTTTT	CAWSVRTGINEKLFF
-	TRBV5-4	TRBJ1-2	-	TGTGCCAGCAGCTTGGAAGGGGGTAACTATGGCTACACCTTC	CASSLEGGNYGYTF
-	TRBV6-4	TRBJ2-1	TRBD1	TGTGCCAGCAGTCCGGAGACAGGGGCGGGGAATGAGCAGTTCTTC	CASSPETGAGNEQFF
-	TRBV2	TRBJ1-6	-	TGTGCCAGCAGGGGGGGAGTGGGAGCCTATAATTCACCCCTCCACTTT	CASRGGVGAYNSPLHF
-	TRBV4-2	TRBJ1-6	-	TGTGCCAGCAGCCAAGATCGTGGGAGCTCCTATAATTCACCCCTCCACTTT	CASSQDRGSSYNSPLHF
-	TRBV23-1	TRBJ2-5	TRBD2	TGCGCCAGCAGCCCATCCTCGGGACTAGCAGAGGAGACCCAGTACTTC	CASSPSSGLAEETQYF
-	TRBV5-1	TRBJ1-6	-	TGCGCCAGCGGACACGGCTATAATTCACCCCTCCACTTT	CASGHGYNSPLHF
-	TRBV18	TRBJ2-7	-	TGTGCCAGCTCACCCGTCTCCTACGAGCAGTACTTC	CASSPVSYEQYF